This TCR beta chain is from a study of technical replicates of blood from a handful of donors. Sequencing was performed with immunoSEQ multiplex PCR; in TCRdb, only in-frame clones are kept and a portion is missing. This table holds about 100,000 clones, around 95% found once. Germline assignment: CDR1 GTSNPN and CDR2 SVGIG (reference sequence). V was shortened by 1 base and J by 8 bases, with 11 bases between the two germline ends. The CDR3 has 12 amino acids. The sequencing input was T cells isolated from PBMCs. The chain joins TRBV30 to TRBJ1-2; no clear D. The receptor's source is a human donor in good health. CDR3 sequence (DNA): TGTGCCTGGAGTGACGGAGGCGGAGGCTACACCTTC. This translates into CAWSDGGGGYTF. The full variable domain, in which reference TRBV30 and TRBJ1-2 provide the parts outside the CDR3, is SQTIHQWPATLVQPVGSPLSLECTVEGTSNPNLYWYRQAAGRGLQLLFYSVGIGQISSEVPQNLSASRPQDRQFILSSKKLLLSDSGFYLCAWSDGGGGYTFGSGTRLTVV.